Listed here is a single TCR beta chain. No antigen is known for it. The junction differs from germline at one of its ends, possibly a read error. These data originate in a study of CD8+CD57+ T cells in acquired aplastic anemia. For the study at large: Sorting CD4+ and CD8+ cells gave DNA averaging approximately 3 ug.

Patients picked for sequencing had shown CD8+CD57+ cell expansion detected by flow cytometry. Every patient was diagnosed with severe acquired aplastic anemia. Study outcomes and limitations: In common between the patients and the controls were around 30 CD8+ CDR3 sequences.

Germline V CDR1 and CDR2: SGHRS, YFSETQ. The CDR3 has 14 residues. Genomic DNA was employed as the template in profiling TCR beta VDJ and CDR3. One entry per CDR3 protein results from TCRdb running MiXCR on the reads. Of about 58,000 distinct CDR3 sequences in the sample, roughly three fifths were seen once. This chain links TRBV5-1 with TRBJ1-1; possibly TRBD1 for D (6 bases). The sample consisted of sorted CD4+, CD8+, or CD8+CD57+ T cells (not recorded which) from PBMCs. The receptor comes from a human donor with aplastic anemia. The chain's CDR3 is CASSSLTGGTEASF. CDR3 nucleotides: TGCGCCAGCAGTTCGCTGACAGGCGGGACTGAAGCCTCCTTT.